The subject of this entry is one TCR beta chain. What it binds is not known. Each TRB cDNA library was prepared by 5' RACE (with UMI labels). Reprocessing the 5' RACE reads, TCRdb reports a single entry for every CDR3 protein and omits DNA. The sample totals 150,000 or so distinct CDR3 sequences. These data belong to a study of CXCR3-negative and CXCR3-positive naive CD8 T cells. Study conclusions and caveats: Both of the naive subsets showed about the same high diversity, but memory CD8+ cells had much less. Relative to CXCR3-negative naive cells, CXCR3-positive naive cells had more hydrophobic TRB CDR3s. Naive CXCR3-positive and CXCR3-negative cells shared TRBV-TRBJ usage; memory cells diverged.

The CDR3 is 13 amino acids. Germline V CDR1 and CDR2: SQVTM, ANQGSEA. Source material: naive CXCR3+ CD8+ T cells from blood. Subset given: CD45RO-CCR7+CD27+CD95- naive CD8+ T cells expressing CXCR3 (TNR3+). The chain carries TRBV29-1 and TRBJ2-7. This clonotype originated in a human donor in good health. Some clones in this sample may be carry-over from other donors' samples. This chain's CDR3 is CSVEGETSYEQYF.